This passage covers 27 T cell receptor beta chains from one sample sequenced in a study of cytomegalovirus exposure and HLA in healthy donors. Amplification used 60 Vbeta primers and 13 Jbeta primers. Here immunoSEQ multiplex PCR was the method, and the copy in TCRdb shows in-frame clones only, minus some. The table includes more than 110,000 clones, more than 75% detected once. The sequenced sample consisted of PBMCs. The receptors here all came from a man aged 45-65 years in good health and CMV-seronegative.

The chain couples TRBV29-1 to TRBJ2-7; 7 bases fit TRBD1. Trimming cost V 7 bases and J 2 bases; bases outside gene matches: 5. The CDR3 runs 12 residues. Germline values: CDR1 SQVTM, CDR2 ANQGSEA. The CDR3 sequence is CSAQGQTYEQYF. The DNA for the CDR3 is TGCAGCGCACAGGGACAGACCTACGAGCAGTACTTC.

The chain joins TRBV5-6 to TRBJ1-5; no firm D call. Germline V lookup: CDR1 SGHDT, CDR2 YYEEEE. CDR3 length equals 11 residues. The V gene lost 4 bases and the J gene lost 7 bases, with 6 bases spanning the gap. CDR3 sequence reads: CASSLVQPQHF. The CDR3 nucleotides read TGTGCCAGCAGCCTAGTACAGCCCCAGCATTTT.

CDR3 nucleotides: TGTGCCAGCACCTTCGGTGGGACAGGGGTTACAATTAACTATGGCTACACCTTC. Translating it yields CASTFGGTGVTINYGYTF. The chain uses TRBV11-2 and TRBJ1-2; 10 bases align to TRBD1. The junction had 15 bases not matched to a gene; V was cut back by 7 bases and J by 1 base. The CDR3 runs to 18 residues. Germline V CDR1 and CDR2: SGHAT, FQNNGV.

With respect to this clone: A read error may account for a junction end that differs from germline. The chain has TRBV7-7 and TRBJ2-5; TRBD2 is a possible D gene (5 bases). CDR1 is SSHAT and CDR2 is FNYEAQ in the germline V gene (reference sequence). This CDR3 is built from 14 residues. The CDR3 loop is CASSPYRGQETQYF. The CDR3 bases are TGTGCTAGCAGCCCCTACCGGGGACAAGAGACCCAGTACTTC.

The chain combines TRBV28 with TRBJ1-2; maybe TRBD1 (6 bases). CDR1 and CDR2 (germline): MDHEN, SYDVKM. V lost 5 bases, J lost 7 bases, and 20 bases lay in between. This CDR3 contains 15 residues. CDR3 in DNA: TGTGCCAGCAGTGCGCTTCCCGGGACAATCCCTGGCTACACCTTC. Its translation: CASSALPGTIPGYTF.

The V and J genes are TRBV27 and TRBJ2-7; 8 bases are a match to TRBD1. J lost 2 bases, V lost 2 bases, and 11 bases had no gene match. The germline V gene encodes CDR1 MNHEY and CDR2 SMNVEV (reference sequence). This CDR3 comprises 17 residues. The CDR3 DNA sequence: TGTGCCAGCAGTTTAGGGAGACCAGGGACAGGACCCTACGAGCAGTACTTC. Its protein product is CASSLGRPGTGPYEQYF.

CDR3 sequence: CASSLVGQGNTEAFF. CDR3 bases: TGTGCCAGCAGCTTAGTCGGACAGGGGAACACTGAAGCTTTCTTT. The J gene is TRBJ1-1, the V gene TRBV7-8; the match to TRBD1 covers 8 bases. The CDR3 totals 15 residues. The germline V gene encodes CDR1 SGHVS and CDR2 FQNEAQ. V was pared by 1 base and J by 1 base, with 2 bases of the junction left unmatched.

CDR3 sequence (DNA): TGTGCCAGCAGTTACGGGGCTAGAGTTCTGAATGAGCAGTTCTTC. The encoded protein is CASSYGARVLNEQFF. V and J are TRBV6-5 and TRBJ2-1; maybe TRBD1 (5 bases). V was cut by 2 bases and J by 7 bases, with 15 bases left in between. Germline assignment: CDR1 MNHEY and CDR2 SVGAGI. There are 15 residues in the CDR3.

The genes are TRBV2 and TRBJ1-5, with 7 nucleotides matching TRBD1. This CDR3 has 14 amino acids. Germline-derived CDR1 and CDR2 are SNHLY and FYNNEI. V trimming: 8 bases; J trimming: 7 bases; junction bases outside the gene matches: 11. CDR3 sequence reads: CASSTGGGRQPQHF. The CDR3 nucleotides are TGTGCCAGCTCTACTGGAGGGGGCAGGCAGCCCCAGCATTTT.

In this sample, this clone turned up once. The chain links TRBV29-1 to TRBJ1-1; 7 bases are a match to TRBD1. J was trimmed by 6 bases and V by 8 bases; bases with no gene match: 12. CDR3 length: 13 amino acids. The germline V gene encodes CDR1 SQVTM and CDR2 ANQGSEA. The CDR3 coding sequence is TGCAGCTCCCAGGGGGGTATCGCCTCTGAAGCTTTCTTT. Translation gives CSSQGGIASEAFF.

This clone was counted a few times. The CDR3: CSVEYQMNTEAFF. CDR3 sequence (DNA): TGCAGCGTTGAATATCAGATGAACACTGAAGCTTTCTTT. The chain is built from TRBV29-1 and TRBJ1-1; no definite D call. The germline V gene encodes CDR1 SQVTM and CDR2 ANQGSEA. V gave up 2 bases and J gave up 0 bases, with 7 bases separating them. The CDR3 runs to 13 residues.

This chain links TRBV5-1 with TRBJ2-2; maybe TRBD2 (6 bases). With 5 bases removed from V and 3 bases from J, the gap between germline ends came to 11 bases. The CDR3 runs 14 residues. Germline V lookup: CDR1 SGHRS, CDR2 YFSETQ. For the CDR3, the DNA is TGCGCCAGCAGATTGACGGGAGACACCGGGGAGCTGTTTTTT. This translates into CASRLTGDTGELFF.

The chain joins TRBV7-2 to TRBJ2-7; tentatively, D is TRBD1 (6 bases). V was clipped by 1 base and J by 2 bases, with 12 bases between them. The CDR3 consists of 15 residues. CDR1 is SGHTA and CDR2 is FQGNSA in the germline V gene. The CDR3 loop reads CASSLGQVPTYEQYF. In nucleotides, the CDR3 is TGTGCCAGCAGCTTAGGACAGGTCCCCACCTACGAGCAGTACTTC.

The chain employs TRBV6-5 and TRBJ1-1; no firm D call. The CDR3 spans 12 residues. Germline CDR1 and CDR2: MNHEY and SVGAGI. Trimming took off 4 bases at V and 0 bases at J, with 3 bases between the two ends. CDR3 nucleotide sequence: TGTGCCAGCAGTTCTGTGAACACTGAAGCTTTCTTT. This sequence encodes CASSSVNTEAFF.

The V call is TRBV6-6, the J call TRBJ2-5; no clear D gene. This CDR3 region has 15 residues. Deletions cut 0 bases from V and 4 bases from J, with 12 bases between. The germline V gene has CDR1 MNHNY and CDR2 SVGAGI (reference sequence). DNA of the CDR3: TGTGCCAGCAGTTACTCAAGAGGTTACCTAGAGACCCAGTACTTC. Residues: CASSYSRGYLETQYF.

J is TRBJ2-7 and V is TRBV6-5, with TRBD1 identical over 9 bases. The CDR3 consists of 15 residues. CDR1 and CDR2 (germline): MNHEY, SVGAGI. V shed 4 bases and J 5 bases; nucleotides not matched to a gene: 9. The CDR3 reads CASSSTGTGIDEQYF. In DNA, the CDR3 is TGTGCCAGCAGTTCCACCGGGACAGGGATTGACGAGCAGTACTTC.

The chain combines TRBV7-8 with TRBJ1-3; no clear D gene. V gave up 0 bases and J gave up 6 bases, with 18 bases separating them. This CDR3 is 17 amino acids long. Germline loops: CDR1 SGHVS, CDR2 FQNEAQ. CDR3 in DNA: TGTGCCAGCAGCTTAGCGTTGGGTCGAACGGGATCAAACACCATATATTTT. Residues: CASSLALGRTGSNTIYF.

J is TRBJ1-1 and V is TRBV11-3; D is unresolved. This CDR3 is 12 amino acids long. CDR1 is SGHNT and CDR2 is YENEEA in the germline V gene. The ends were cut back, 10 bases at V and 1 base at J, with 10 bases in the middle. In DNA, the CDR3 is TGTGCCACAGGCTATCGGAACACTGAAGCTTTCTTT. It specifies CATGYRNTEAFF.

The chain joins TRBV5-1 to TRBJ1-2; TRBD1 might be the D (6 bases). There are 13 residues in the CDR3. V lost 6 bases and J lost 4, with 13 bases in between. Germline V CDR1 and CDR2: SGHRS, YFSETQ. The CDR3 reads CASNPGEGYGYTF. The CDR3 DNA follows: TGCGCCAGCAATCCAGGGGAGGGCTATGGCTACACCTTC.

The V call is TRBV29-1, the J call TRBJ2-7; 10 bases map to TRBD1. CDR1 SQVTM and CDR2 ANQGSEA come from the germline V gene. J lost 2 bases, V lost 5 bases, and 6 bases had no gene match. This CDR3 comprises 14 residues. In DNA form, the CDR3 reads TGCAGCGTTCCGGGACAGGGGCTCCCCTACGAGCAGTACTTC. This gives the protein CSVPGQGLPYEQYF.

The chain recombines TRBV7-3 with TRBJ2-1; 8 bases fit TRBD2. After removal of 5 bases from V and 6 bases from J, the junction contained 9 bases not matched to a gene. The germline V gene has CDR1 SGHTA and CDR2 FQGTGA. The CDR3 totals 15 residues. The CDR3 DNA follows: TGTGCCAGCAGCCCAACTCCCACTAGCGGCAATGAGCAGTTCTTC. It translates to CASSPTPTSGNEQFF. The full variable domain, with the rest looked up from reference TRBV7-3 and TRBJ2-1, is GAGVSQTPSNKVTEKGKYVELRCDPISGHTALYWYRQSLGQGPEFLIYFQGTGAADDSGLPNDRFFAVRPEGSVSTLKIQRTERGDSAVYLCASSPTPTSGNEQFFGPGTRLTVL.

This chain uses TRBV6-1 with TRBJ1-1; TRBD1 matches 7 bases. CDR3 length equals 10 residues. After removal of 8 bases from V and 11 bases from J, the junction contained 5 bases not matched to a gene. CDR1 and CDR2 (germline): MNHNS, SASEGT. As DNA, the CDR3 is TGTGCCAGCTTAGACAGGGATGCTTTCTTT. Its protein product is CASLDRDAFF.

This chain uses TRBV19 with TRBJ1-5; TRBD1 is a possible D gene (6 bases). Germline V gene sequence: CDR1 LNHDA, CDR2 SQIVND (reference sequence). Between the trimmed V and J ends, which lost 7 bases and 6 bases, there was a span of 16 bases. This CDR3 region has 14 residues. CDR3: CASTLSVGGQPQHF. The CDR3 DNA sequence: TGTGCCAGTACCCTGTCAGTAGGGGGTCAGCCCCAGCATTTT. Full variable domain (missing parts from reference TRBV19 and TRBJ1-5): DGGITQSPKYLFRKEGQNVTLSCEQNLNHDAMYWYRQDPGQGLRLIYYSQIVNDFQKGDIAEGYSVSREKKESFPLTVTSAQKNPTAFYLCASTLSVGGQPQHFGDGTRLSIL.

The chain couples TRBV19 to TRBJ2-7, with D perhaps matching TRBD1 (7 bases). CDR3 size: 14 residues. Looked up from germline, CDR1 is LNHDA and CDR2 is SQIVND (reference sequence). Trimming left V 7 bases short and J 2 bases short, with 15 bases between. The CDR3 is CASNAQGGAYEQYF. The CDR3 nucleotides are TGTGCCAGTAACGCTCAGGGGGGCGCCTACGAGCAGTACTTC.

V gene TRBV28 combines with J gene TRBJ1-5, with 7 bases aligning to TRBD1. Germline CDR1 is MDHEN and CDR2 is SYDVKM. The length of the CDR3 is 15 residues. J lost 4 bases, V lost 2 bases, and 5 bases had no gene match. CDR3 coding DNA: TGTGCCAGCAGTTTACGGCCAGGGGGGAATCAGCCCCAGCATTTT. Protein: CASSLRPGGNQPQHF.

The sample holds one count of this clone. The V call is TRBV2, the J call TRBJ2-5, with a possible D match to TRBD1 (6 bases). The V and J ends lost 4 bases and 1 base respectively, with 13 bases between them. CDR3 length: 15 residues. Germline lookup yields CDR1 SNHLY and CDR2 FYNNEI. Here the CDR3 reads CASSVGRGPQETQYF. The CDR3 DNA is TGTGCCAGCAGTGTAGGCAGGGGCCCCCAAGAGACCCAGTACTTC.

The chain couples TRBV5-1 to TRBJ1-5, with D tentatively TRBD1 (5 bases). Germline CDR1 is SGHRS and CDR2 is YFSETQ. V lost 4 bases and J lost 0, with 11 bases in between. The CDR3 totals 15 residues. The CDR3 DNA follows: TGCGCCAGCAGCGAAGGACACCATAGCAATCAGCCCCAGCATTTT. It yields the protein CASSEGHHSNQPQHF.